Each of the 16 T cell receptor beta chains below was sequenced from the same sample in a study of control samples from healthy donors and cancer patients (TCRdb year 2020). The library was obtained by the immunoSEQ multiplex PCR assay. Imported from immuneACCESS, the table was reduced by TCRdb to in-frame sequences with V and J called. These copies leave out some clones; in studies compared against another copy, an unresolved V gene accounts for under half, and the cause of the remainder is not known. Here the sample has more than 85,000 clones; around 82% occur a single time. The ten largest make up over 10% of the sample. Sequenced material: blood. The receptors stem from a woman in her forties or fifties in good health.

In DNA, the CDR3 is TGTGCCAGCAGTTACGCCACAGGGGGCATGAACACTGAAGCTTTCTTT. It specifies CASSYATGGMNTEAFF. This chain connects TRBV6-2 or TRBV6-3 to TRBJ1-1; 9 nucleotides agree with TRBD1. After removal of 2 bases from V and 0 bases from J, the junction contained 4 bases not matched to a gene. Germline lookup yields CDR1 MNHEY and CDR2 SVGEGT. CDR3 size: 16 residues.

The chain links TRBV6-5 to TRBJ1-2; 7 bases line up with TRBD1. Per the germline V gene, CDR1 is MNHEY and CDR2 is SVGAGI. The CDR3 runs to 15 residues. The trim removed 6 bases at V and 6 bases at J, leaving 13 bases unmatched. The DNA of the CDR3 is TGTGCCAGCAGCCAAACTTTCACAGACAGGGATGGCTACACCTTC. As protein: CASSQTFTDRDGYTF.

The V call is TRBV3-1 (or the pseudogene TRBV3-2), the J call TRBJ2-3, with TRBD2 identical over 7 bases. After removal of 3 bases from V and 6 bases from J, the junction contained 6 bases not matched to a gene. The CDR3 is 14 residues long. Germline CDR1 reads LGHDT; CDR2 reads YNNKEL (reference sequence). CDR3 bases: TGTGCCAGCAGCCACGGGGGAGGGTGGGATACGCAGTATTTT. Its protein is CASSHGGGWDTQYF.

This chain joins TRBV12-5 and TRBJ2-2; the D is unclear. Trimming took off 6 bases at V and 6 bases at J, with 5 bases between the two ends. This CDR3 spans 11 amino acids. Germline V CDR1 and CDR2: LGHNT, FRNRAP. CDR3 residues: CASGQSGELFF. CDR3 nucleotides: TGTGCTAGTGGGCAATCCGGGGAGCTGTTTTTT.

The chain uses TRBV10-2 and TRBJ1-5; D remains unclear. Trimming cost V 2 bases and J 5 bases, with 7 bases left between them. Per germline, CDR1 WSHSY and CDR2 SAAADI. The CDR3 consists of 13 residues. DNA for the CDR3: TGCGCCAGCAGTGAGCCCGGGTATCAGCCCCAGCATTTT. It is translated as CASSEPGYQPQHF.

J is TRBJ1-3 and V is TRBV11-3; D is ambiguous. Looked up from germline, CDR1 is SGHNT and CDR2 is YENEEA. This CDR3 spans 13 amino acids. V gave up 2 bases and J gave up 3 bases, with 5 bases separating them. CDR3 nucleotide sequence: TGTGCCAGCAGCTTATACGGTGGAAACACCATATATTTT. As protein: CASSLYGGNTIYF.

The J gene is TRBJ1-2, the V gene TRBV7-9; 7 bases fit TRBD1. The CDR3 is 15 amino acids. V was clipped by 1 base and J by 1 base; unmatched bases: 3. The germline CDR1 and CDR2 sequences are SEHNR and FQNEAQ (reference sequence). The CDR3 bases are TGTGCCAGCAGCTTAGGGGACAGTCTTAACTATGGCTACACCTTC. Translation gives CASSLGDSLNYGYTF.

The CDR3: CASSEQGGFGKNIQYF. The DNA of the CDR3 is TGTGCCAGCAGCGAACAGGGGGGTTTTGGCAAAAACATTCAGTACTTC. This rearrangement joins TRBV9 to TRBJ2-4; 8 bases are shared with TRBD1. Losses at the gene ends were 3 bases for V and 3 bases for J; bases not matched to a gene: 8. This CDR3 region has 16 residues. Per germline, CDR1 SGDLS and CDR2 YYNGEE. The full variable domain, its missing parts supplied by reference TRBV9 and TRBJ2-4, is DSGVTQTPKHLITATGQRVTLRCSPRSGDLSVYWYQQSLDQGLQFLIQYYNGEERAKGNILERFSAQQFPDLHSELNLSSLELGDSALYFCASSEQGGFGKNIQYFGAGTRLSVL.

The V and J genes are TRBV6-5 and TRBJ1-1; 10 nucleotides agree with TRBD1. J gave up 0 bases and V 8 bases, and 6 bases lay outside the gene matches. CDR3 length equals 15 residues. The germline V gene encodes CDR1 MNHEY and CDR2 SVGAGI. In nucleotides, the CDR3 is TGTGCCAGCCAGGGACAGGGGACTTTGAACACTGAAGCTTTCTTT. Encoded protein: CASQGQGTLNTEAFF.

J is TRBJ1-4 and V is TRBV5-6; 10 nucleotides line up with TRBD1. Unmatched junction bases numbered 6, after V lost 2 bases and J lost 8 bases. Germline lookup yields CDR1 SGHDT and CDR2 YYEEEE. This CDR3 is 15 amino acids long. CDR3 sequence reads: CASSFGDRGTEKLFF. CDR3 bases: TGTGCCAGCAGCTTTGGGGACAGGGGTACGGAAAAACTGTTTTTT.

The gene calls are TRBV9 and TRBJ1-5; D unclear. Trimming cost V 0 bases and J 6 bases, with 13 bases left between them. Germline lookup yields CDR1 SGDLS and CDR2 YYNGEE. The CDR3 has 15 amino acids. CDR3: CASSVDGFGVQPQHF. CDR3 sequence (DNA): TGTGCCAGCAGCGTAGATGGGTTCGGGGTTCAGCCCCAGCATTTT. Drawing the rest from reference TRBV9 and TRBJ1-5, the complete variable domain is DSGVTQTPKHLITATGQRVTLRCSPRSGDLSVYWYQQSLDQGLQFLIQYYNGEERAKGNILERFSAQQFPDLHSELNLSSLELGDSALYFCASSVDGFGVQPQHFGDGTRLSIL.

This clone has just one count. This chain links TRBV15 with TRBJ1-5; weak D call: TRBD1 (6 bases). Germline assignment: CDR1 LNHNV and CDR2 YYDKDF (reference sequence). The CDR3 spans 15 residues. Trimming took off 4 bases at V and 6 bases at J, with 16 bases between the two ends. The CDR3 region is CATSKLRGTGQPQHF. The CDR3 DNA is TGTGCCACCAGCAAACTGAGGGGGACCGGTCAGCCCCAGCATTTT. Full variable domain (outside the CDR3, taken from reference TRBV15 and TRBJ1-5): DAMVIQNPRYQVTQFGKPVTLSCSQTLNHNVMYWYQQKSSQAPKLLFHYYDKDFNNEADTPDNFQSRRPNTSFCFLDIRSPGLGDTAMYLCATSKLRGTGQPQHFGDGTRLSIL.

This clone showed up just a few times. The chain employs TRBV18 and TRBJ2-7, with no clear D. Between the trimmed V and J ends, which lost 5 bases and 3 bases, there was a span of 14 bases. Germline V gives CDR1 KGHSH, CDR2 LQKENI. The CDR3 consists of 14 residues. In DNA form, the CDR3 reads TGTGCCAGCTCAGCAGAGACGGTGATCTACGAGCAGTACTTC. Residues: CASSAETVIYEQYF.

The rearrangement joins TRBV11-2 to TRBJ1-2; weak D call: TRBD1 (5 bases). V was shortened by 4 bases and J by 13 bases, with 19 bases between the two germline ends. The CDR3 is made up of 13 amino acids. Germline V gene sequence: CDR1 SGHAT, CDR2 FQNNGV. CDR3 loop: CASSYRDLLESTF. Here the CDR3 DNA reads TGTGCCAGCAGCTACCGGGACTTACTTGAGTCCACCTTC.

The chain employs TRBV5-1 and TRBJ2-3; D unclear. The CDR3 loop spans 15 amino acids. CDR1 is SGHRS, CDR2 YFSETQ, per germline. The V end lost 0 bases, the J end lost 6 bases, and 14 bases lay between the germline ends. Here the CDR3 reads CASSLDLARSDTQYF. DNA for the CDR3: TGCGCCAGCAGCTTGGACCTCGCCAGGAGTGATACGCAGTATTTT.

V and J are TRBV9 and TRBJ1-4; D call uncertain. There are 15 residues in the CDR3. V gave up 0 bases and J gave up 5 bases, with 11 bases separating them. In germline, CDR1 is SGDLS, CDR2 YYNGEE. CDR3 sequence reads: CASSVGGDLNEKLFF. The CDR3 nucleotides read TGTGCCAGCAGCGTAGGCGGAGATCTAAATGAAAAACTGTTTTTT. Looking up the rest from reference TRBV9 and TRBJ1-4 gives the full variable domain: DSGVTQTPKHLITATGQRVTLRCSPRSGDLSVYWYQQSLDQGLQFLIQYYNGEERAKGNILERFSAQQFPDLHSELNLSSLELGDSALYFCASSVGGDLNEKLFFGSGTQLSVL.